Below, one TCR beta chain is given with its context. Its antigen is unidentified. This entry is derived from a study of T-cell reconstitution after alpha-beta-depleted transplantation in children. Molecular barcoding with unique molecular identifiers was used for the TCRbeta library. One entry per CDR3 protein results from TCRdb running MiXCR on the PCR reads. The sample contains some 300,000 distinct CDR3 sequences, roughly 7.8% of which appear only once. Findings and limits, study-wide: About two months after transplant, alpha-beta T cells reportedly came from several hundred expanded graft clones. Once a year had passed after transplant, T-cell counts and diversity came mostly from newly produced T cells.

Germline CDR1 and CDR2: MNHEY and SVGAGI. The CDR3 sequence is 14 residues long. Germline trimming cut 5 bases from V and 6 bases from J; bases unmatched to any gene: 4. The receptor comes from a female patient aged 2 to 10 who had a stem cell transplant for Fanconi anemia, so the T cells may come from the graft donor. The chain links TRBV6-5 to TRBJ2-3, with 11 bases lining up with TRBD2. Specimen: peripheral blood, collected 360 days after TCRalphabeta/CD19-depleted stem cell transplant. CDR3 region: CASSTSGGVDTQYF. The CDR3 coding sequence is TGTGCCAGCAGTACTAGCGGGGGAGTGGATACGCAGTATTTT.